These T cell receptor beta chains were read from a single sample in a study of CD8+CD57+ T cells in acquired aplastic anemia. TCRdb passed the reads through MiXCR, listing each CDR3 protein once. This table has some 200,000 distinct CDR3 sequences, roughly 33% appearing once. The sample consisted of sorted CD4+, CD8+, or CD8+CD57+ T cells (not recorded which) from PBMCs. The receptors were sampled from a human donor in good health, serving as a control. Both conserved end residues are part of each CDR3. Fields, in order: clone size, J gene, V gene, D gene, CDR3 protein, CDR3 DNA. The D gene is left open where the match is weak. Size values are once, few and many counts, or a class for expanded clones, and some rows have none.

abundance: NA
j_gene: TRBJ2-5
v_gene: TRBV2
d_gene: TRBD1
CDR3aa: CASSETKTGFETQYF
CDR3nt: TGTGCCAGCAGTGAAACTAAGACAGGGTTCGAGACCCAGTACTTC

abundance: NA
j_gene: TRBJ1-5
v_gene: TRBV12-5
d_gene: TRBD1
CDR3aa: CASGYLGQGDIQPQHF
CDR3nt: TGTGCTAGTGGTTACCTGGGACAGGGGGACATTCAGCCCCAGCATTTT

abundance: many
j_gene: TRBJ2-7
v_gene: TRBV6-1
d_gene: NA
CDR3aa: CASARQSYEQYF
CDR3nt: TGTGCCAGTGCGAGACAGTCCTACGAGCAGTACTTC

abundance: many
j_gene: TRBJ1-2
v_gene: TRBV20-1
d_gene: NA
CDR3aa: CSARALGDRGLHGYTF
CDR3nt: TGCAGTGCTAGGGCGCTGGGGGACCGGGGACTCCATGGCTACACCTTC

abundance: many
j_gene: TRBJ2-7
v_gene: TRBV15
d_gene: TRBD1
CDR3aa: CATSIRDRDYEQYF
CDR3nt: TGTGCCACCAGCATCCGGGACAGGGACTACGAGCAGTACTTC

abundance: many
j_gene: TRBJ2-7
v_gene: TRBV12-3/TRBV12-4
d_gene: NA
CDR3aa: CASSLADLAIYEQYF
CDR3nt: TGTGCCAGCAGTTTAGCCGACCTTGCCATCTACGAGCAGTACTTC

abundance: many
j_gene: TRBJ2-7
v_gene: TRBV7-8
d_gene: NA
CDR3aa: CASSRIGQSTYEQYF
CDR3nt: TGTGCCAGCAGCCGGATTGGACAGAGCACCTACGAGCAGTACTTC

abundance: few
j_gene: TRBJ2-1
v_gene: TRBV4-1
d_gene: TRBD2
CDR3aa: CASSQVTSGSRNEQFF
CDR3nt: TGCGCCAGCAGCCAAGTCACTAGCGGGAGTAGGAATGAGCAGTTCTTC

abundance: NA
j_gene: TRBJ1-1
v_gene: TRBV5-1
d_gene: TRBD1
CDR3aa: CASSTGQPNTEAFF
CDR3nt: TGCGCCAGCAGCACGGGACAGCCGAACACTGAAGCTTTCTTT

abundance: NA
j_gene: TRBJ2-2
v_gene: TRBV11-2
d_gene: TRBD2
CDR3aa: CASSPLRGANTGELFF
CDR3nt: TGTGCCAGCAGCCCCCTCCGGGGGGCGAACACCGGGGAGCTGTTTTTT

abundance: NA
j_gene: TRBJ1-1
v_gene: TRBV15
d_gene: NA
CDR3aa: CATRRTAFF
CDR3nt: TGTGCCACCAGGAGGACAGCTTTCTTT

abundance: NA
j_gene: TRBJ2-5
v_gene: TRBV7-8
d_gene: NA
CDR3aa: CALQGNLQETQYF
CDR3nt: TGTGCCCTCCAGGGAAACCTTCAAGAGACCCAATACTTC

abundance: many
j_gene: TRBJ1-6
v_gene: TRBV12-3/TRBV12-4
d_gene: NA
CDR3aa: CASSEPVGQNSPLHF
CDR3nt: TGTGCCAGCAGTGAACCGGTCGGACAAAATTCACCCCTCCACTTT

abundance: many
j_gene: TRBJ2-3
v_gene: TRBV7-9
d_gene: NA
CDR3aa: CASSPTTYTDTQYF
CDR3nt: TGTGCCAGCAGCCCTACTACTTACACAGATACGCAGTATTTT

abundance: few
j_gene: TRBJ2-1
v_gene: TRBV11-2
d_gene: TRBD1
CDR3aa: CASSLRQGAEQFF
CDR3nt: TGTGCCAGCAGCTTAAGACAGGGGGCAGAGCAGTTCTTC

abundance: NA
j_gene: TRBJ1-6
v_gene: TRBV6-2/TRBV6-3
d_gene: NA
CDR3aa: CASSLILQVESPLHF
CDR3nt: TGTGCCAGCAGTTTGATTTTACAGGTCGAGTCACCCCTCCACTTT

abundance: NA
j_gene: TRBJ2-3
v_gene: TRBV5-1
d_gene: TRBD2
CDR3aa: CATNAGTSGSTDTQYF
CDR3nt: TGCGCCACCAACGCCGGGACTAGCGGTAGCACAGATACGCAGTATTTT

abundance: many
j_gene: TRBJ2-1
v_gene: TRBV9
d_gene: TRBD1
CDR3aa: CASSVGQGGYNEQFF
CDR3nt: TGTGCCAGCAGCGTAGGACAGGGTGGCTACAATGAGCAGTTCTTC

abundance: many
j_gene: TRBJ2-3
v_gene: TRBV20-1
d_gene: NA
CDR3aa: CSAIKSTDTQYF
CDR3nt: TGCAGTGCAATAAAAAGCACAGATACGCAGTATTTT

abundance: many
j_gene: TRBJ2-1
v_gene: TRBV24-1
d_gene: TRBD2
CDR3aa: CATSDPTGRANIEEQFF
CDR3nt: TGTGCCACCAGTGATCCCACCGGGAGGGCCAACATCGAGGAGCAGTTCTTC

abundance: NA
j_gene: TRBJ1-6
v_gene: TRBV5-1
d_gene: NA
CDR3aa: CASSLGPPNSPLHF
CDR3nt: TGCGCCAGCAGCCTAGGGCCACCTAACTCACCCCTCCACTTT

abundance: many
j_gene: TRBJ1-1
v_gene: TRBV20-1
d_gene: NA
CDR3aa: CSASSGNTEAFF
CDR3nt: TGCAGTGCTAGCTCGGGGAACACTGAAGCTTTCTTT

abundance: NA
j_gene: TRBJ1-2
v_gene: TRBV5-1
d_gene: NA
CDR3aa: CASSPVIGGTGYTF
CDR3nt: TGCGCCAGCAGCCCGGTCATTGGGGGCACTGGCTACACCTTC

abundance: NA
j_gene: TRBJ2-3
v_gene: TRBV12-3/TRBV12-4
d_gene: TRBD2
CDR3aa: CASSLARLAQASTDTQYF
CDR3nt: TGTGCCAGCAGTTTAGCTCGACTAGCCCAAGCGAGCACAGATACGCAGTATTTT

abundance: many
j_gene: TRBJ2-7
v_gene: TRBV15
d_gene: NA
CDR3aa: CATSRAGGTLYEQYF
CDR3nt: TGTGCCACCAGCAGAGCGGGGGGCACTCTCTACGAGCAGTACTTC

abundance: NA
j_gene: TRBJ2-7
v_gene: TRBV15
d_gene: TRBD2
CDR3aa: CATSRDRTSGNFEQYF
CDR3nt: TGTGCCACCAGCAGAGACCGGACTAGCGGGAATTTCGAGCAGTACTTC

abundance: many
j_gene: TRBJ2-7
v_gene: TRBV7-9
d_gene: NA
CDR3aa: CASSLGADIVHEQYF
CDR3nt: TGTGCCAGCAGCTTAGGGGCGGATATTGTGCACGAGCAGTACTTC

abundance: many
j_gene: TRBJ2-7
v_gene: TRBV24-1
d_gene: NA
CDR3aa: CATSDAESYEQYF
CDR3nt: TGTGCCACCAGTGATGCGGAGAGCTACGAGCAGTACTTC

abundance: NA
j_gene: TRBJ2-2
v_gene: TRBV10-3
d_gene: NA
CDR3aa: CATLQGESGELFF
CDR3nt: TGTGCCACACTCCAGGGAGAATCCGGGGAGCTGTTTTTT

abundance: NA
j_gene: TRBJ1-2
v_gene: TRBV11-1
d_gene: TRBD1
CDR3aa: CASSRGQLEWNYGYTF
CDR3nt: TGTGCCAGCAGCCGGGGACAGCTTGAATGGAACTATGGCTACACCTTC

abundance: many
j_gene: TRBJ2-1
v_gene: TRBV5-1
d_gene: NA
CDR3aa: CASSPTYSGYNEQFF
CDR3nt: TGCGCCAGCAGCCCCACTTATAGCGGCTACAATGAGCAGTTCTTC

abundance: NA
j_gene: TRBJ2-7
v_gene: TRBV10-1
d_gene: NA
CDR3aa: CASSESKLAVPHYEQYF
CDR3nt: TGCGCCAGCAGTGAGTCGAAACTGGCGGTTCCTCACTACGAGCAGTACTTC

abundance: NA
j_gene: TRBJ2-7
v_gene: TRBV5-1
d_gene: NA
CDR3aa: CASSGGAPYEQYF
CDR3nt: TGCGCCAGCAGCGGGGGGGCCCCCTACGAGCAGTACTTC

abundance: NA
j_gene: TRBJ2-5
v_gene: TRBV6-1
d_gene: TRBD1
CDR3aa: CASSIQGSQETQYF
CDR3nt: TGCGCCAGCAGTATACAGGGGTCTCAAGAGACTCAGTACTTC

abundance: NA
j_gene: TRBJ2-3
v_gene: TRBV9
d_gene: TRBD2
CDR3aa: CASSVDGGTTDTQYF
CDR3nt: TGTGCCAGCAGCGTAGACGGGGGGACGACAGATACGCAGTATTTT

abundance: many
j_gene: TRBJ2-7
v_gene: TRBV5-1
d_gene: TRBD2
CDR3aa: CASSLAASGPYEQYF
CDR3nt: TGCGCCAGCAGCTTGGCAGCTAGCGGACCCTACGAGCAGTACTTC

abundance: once
j_gene: TRBJ1-6
v_gene: TRBV19
d_gene: TRBD1
CDR3aa: CASSGQGLVNSPLHF
CDR3nt: TGTGCCAGTAGTGGACAGGGGTTAGTGAATTCACCCCTCCACTTT

abundance: NA
j_gene: TRBJ2-2
v_gene: TRBV7-2
d_gene: TRBD2
CDR3aa: CASSETSGYTGELFF
CDR3nt: TGTGCCAGCAGCGAGACTAGCGGATACACCGGGGAGCTGTTTTTT

abundance: few
j_gene: TRBJ2-2
v_gene: TRBV12-3/TRBV12-4
d_gene: NA
CDR3aa: CASSLGHRRPGELFF
CDR3nt: TGTGCCAGCAGTTTGGGGCACAGGCGCCCCGGGGAGCTGTTTTTT

abundance: many
j_gene: TRBJ1-2
v_gene: TRBV7-2
d_gene: NA
CDR3aa: CASSPQRAGTVGYTF
CDR3nt: TGTGCCAGCAGCCCCCAAAGGGCCGGGACGGTTGGCTACACCTTC

abundance: NA
j_gene: TRBJ2-3
v_gene: TRBV7-2
d_gene: NA
CDR3aa: CASSLGIFENTQYF
CDR3nt: TGTGCCAGCAGCTTAGGGATCTTTGAGAATACGCAGTATTTT

abundance: NA
j_gene: TRBJ1-1
v_gene: TRBV6-6
d_gene: NA
CDR3aa: CASSGTTEAFF
CDR3nt: TGTGCCAGCAGTGGGACCACTGAAGCTTTCTTT

abundance: many
j_gene: TRBJ1-2
v_gene: TRBV4-1
d_gene: NA
CDR3aa: CASSQAGVDDYGYTF
CDR3nt: TGCGCCAGCAGCCAAGCAGGGGTTGACGACTATGGCTACACCTTC

abundance: many
j_gene: TRBJ2-7
v_gene: TRBV7-9
d_gene: TRBD1
CDR3aa: CASSDKDRGLSYEQYF
CDR3nt: TGTGCCAGCAGCGACAAAGACAGGGGGCTTTCGTACGAGCAGTACTTC

abundance: many
j_gene: TRBJ1-2
v_gene: TRBV19
d_gene: TRBD1
CDR3aa: CASTDRGNYGYTF
CDR3nt: TGTGCCAGTACGGACAGGGGAAACTATGGCTACACCTTC

abundance: NA
j_gene: TRBJ1-3
v_gene: TRBV19
d_gene: TRBD1
CDR3aa: CASRADRGSGNTIYF
CDR3nt: TGTGCCAGTAGGGCGGACAGGGGATCTGGGAACACCATATATTTT

abundance: many
j_gene: TRBJ2-7
v_gene: TRBV2
d_gene: NA
CDR3aa: CASSFSNEQYF
CDR3nt: TGTGCCAGCAGCTTTTCCAACGAGCAGTACTTC

abundance: many
j_gene: TRBJ2-1
v_gene: TRBV12-3/TRBV12-4
d_gene: NA
CDR3aa: CASRLSHNEQFF
CDR3nt: TGTGCCAGCAGATTGAGCCACAATGAGCAGTTCTTC

abundance: few
j_gene: TRBJ1-3
v_gene: TRBV5-1
d_gene: NA
CDR3aa: CASSLDRPGTIYF
CDR3nt: TGCGCCAGCAGCTTGGACAGGCCGGGCACCATATATTTT

abundance: NA
j_gene: TRBJ2-4
v_gene: TRBV5-4
d_gene: TRBD1
CDR3aa: CASSKGTDKNIQYF
CDR3nt: TGTGCCAGCAGCAAAGGGACAGACAAAAACATTCAGTACTTC

abundance: many
j_gene: TRBJ1-2
v_gene: TRBV5-1
d_gene: TRBD1
CDR3aa: CASSSLEQGAYSGYTF
CDR3nt: TGCGCCAGCAGCTCCCTAGAACAGGGGGCGTACAGTGGCTACACCTTC

abundance: many
j_gene: TRBJ2-7
v_gene: TRBV9
d_gene: TRBD2
CDR3aa: CASSVASGGRPYEQYF
CDR3nt: TGTGCCAGCAGCGTAGCTAGCGGGGGACGTCCCTACGAGCAGTACTTC

abundance: many
j_gene: TRBJ1-5
v_gene: TRBV18
d_gene: TRBD1
CDR3aa: CASSTGHDQPQHF
CDR3nt: TGTGCCAGCTCGACAGGGCACGATCAGCCCCAGCATTTT

abundance: few
j_gene: TRBJ2-4
v_gene: TRBV19
d_gene: NA
CDR3aa: CASSIWGQLAKNIQYF
CDR3nt: TGTGCCAGTAGTATATGGGGACAACTAGCCAAAAACATTCAGTACTTC

abundance: NA
j_gene: TRBJ1-3
v_gene: TRBV3-1
d_gene: TRBD1
CDR3aa: CASSQVGTGGDGRNTIYF
CDR3nt: TGTGCCAGCAGCCAAGTTGGGACAGGGGGCGATGGGAGAAACACCATATATTTT

abundance: few
j_gene: TRBJ2-1
v_gene: TRBV11-2
d_gene: TRBD2
CDR3aa: CASSSLAGGYNEQFF
CDR3nt: TGTGCCAGCAGCTCACTAGCGGGGGGGTACAATGAGCAGTTCTTC

abundance: many
j_gene: TRBJ1-2
v_gene: TRBV7-9
d_gene: TRBD1
CDR3aa: CASSPTRDSGYGYTF
CDR3nt: TGTGCCAGCAGCCCCACCCGGGACAGTGGGTATGGCTACACCTTC

abundance: few
j_gene: TRBJ2-7
v_gene: TRBV11-1
d_gene: TRBD1
CDR3aa: CASSSSPGTDGYEQYF
CDR3nt: TGTGCCAGCTCATCCTCACCCGGGACAGACGGTTACGAGCAGTACTTC

abundance: NA
j_gene: TRBJ2-5
v_gene: TRBV11-2
d_gene: TRBD2
CDR3aa: CASSLDAGGTYYYQETQYF
CDR3nt: TGTGCCAGCAGCTTAGATGCCGGGGGGACGTACTATTACCAAGAGACCCAGTACTTC